This paragraph covers one T cell receptor (beta chain) sequence. Its antigen remains unknown. The sample is drawn from a study of response to subunit inactivated influenza vaccine. TCRdb re-called the RT-PCR reads with MiXCR, one entry per CDR3 protein. The sample holds 700,000 to 900,000 distinct CDR3 sequences, 21% seen once. There are 15 residues in the CDR3. V dropped 6 bases and J dropped 6; count of bases not matched to a gene: 7. CDR1 is MNHEY, CDR2 SMNVEV, per germline (reference sequence). The study's findings and limits: T cells newly recruited by each seasonal influenza vaccination are few, the authors suggested.

V and J are TRBV27 and TRBJ2-1, with 11 nucleotides matching TRBD2. This clonotype was sampled from a man in his forties or fifties who received an inactivated influenza vaccine. Sample: PBMCs from blood, taken 5 to 6 days after vaccination. CDR3 in DNA: TGTGCCAGCAGACCGCTAGCGGGAGGAAGCAATGAGCAGTTCTTC. Translation: CASRPLAGGSNEQFF.